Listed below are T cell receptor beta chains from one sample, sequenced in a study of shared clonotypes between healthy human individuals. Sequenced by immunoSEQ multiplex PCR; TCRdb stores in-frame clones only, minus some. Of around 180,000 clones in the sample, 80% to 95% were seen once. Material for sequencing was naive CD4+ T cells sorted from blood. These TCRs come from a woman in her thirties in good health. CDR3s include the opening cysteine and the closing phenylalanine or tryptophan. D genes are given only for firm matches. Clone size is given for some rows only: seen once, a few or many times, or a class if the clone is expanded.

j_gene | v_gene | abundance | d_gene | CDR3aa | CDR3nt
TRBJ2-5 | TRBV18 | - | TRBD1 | CASSRGQGEEYF | TGTGCCAGCTCTCGCGGACAGGGGGAAGAGTACTTC
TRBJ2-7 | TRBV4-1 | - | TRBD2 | CASSQLAGAPYEQYF | TGCGCCAGCAGCCAACTAGCGGGAGCCCCCTACGAGCAGTACTTC
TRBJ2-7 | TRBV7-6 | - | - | CASSLAVGSGGEQYF | TGTGCCAGCAGCTTAGCGGTAGGTAGCGGAGGCGAGCAGTACTTC
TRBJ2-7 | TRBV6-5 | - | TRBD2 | CASSTPAGGFSRYF | TGTGCCAGCAGTACCCCAGCGGGAGGGTTTTCACGGTACTTC
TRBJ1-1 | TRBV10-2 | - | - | CASSERPLPTEAFF | TGCGCCAGCAGTGAACGGCCCCTTCCCACTGAAGCTTTCTTT
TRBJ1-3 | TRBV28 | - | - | CASNRRGAGTGNTIYF | TGTGCCAGCAACCGGAGGGGCGCAGGGACCGGAAACACCATATATTTT
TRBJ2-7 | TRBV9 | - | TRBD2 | CASSVGVAGSYEQYF | TGTGCCAGCAGCGTAGGTGTAGCGGGAAGCTACGAGCAGTACTTC
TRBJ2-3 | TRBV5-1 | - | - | CASSLQGTLSTDTQYF | TGCGCCAGCAGCCTCCAGGGGACGCTAAGCACAGATACGCAGTATTTT
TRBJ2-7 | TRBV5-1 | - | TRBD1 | CASSPDRGFADEQYF | TGCGCCAGCAGCCCTGACAGGGGTTTCGCAGACGAGCAGTACTTC
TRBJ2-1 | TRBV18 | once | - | CASSSDNSNEQFF | TGTGCCAGCTCGTCGGATAACTCCAATGAGCAGTTCTTC
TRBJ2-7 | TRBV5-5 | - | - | CASSLELAQPPYEQYF | TGTGCCAGCAGCTTGGAGCTAGCGCAACCGCCCTACGAGCAGTACTTC
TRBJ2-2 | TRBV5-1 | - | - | CASSLDRNPGTGELFF | TGCGCCAGCAGCTTGGATCGTAATCCCGGCACCGGGGAGCTGTTTTTT
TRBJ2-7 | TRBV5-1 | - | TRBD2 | CASSLGLAGGPGEQYF | TGCGCCAGCAGCTTGGGTCTAGCGGGAGGGCCAGGCGAGCAGTACTTC
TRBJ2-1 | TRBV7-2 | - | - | CASSPQGGGPGNEQFF | TGTGCCAGCAGCCCTCAGGGGGGAGGGCCGGGCAATGAGCAGTTCTTC
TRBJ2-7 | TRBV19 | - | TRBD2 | CASGGLAGPYEQYF | TGTGCCAGCGGGGGGCTAGCGGGACCCTACGAGCAGTACTTC
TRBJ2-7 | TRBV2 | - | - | CASSSSGYEQYF | TGTGCCAGCAGTTCATCGGGCTACGAGCAGTACTTC
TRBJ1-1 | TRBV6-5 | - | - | CASSATLTLGAFF | TGTGCCAGCAGTGCTACATTGACACTAGGAGCTTTCTTT
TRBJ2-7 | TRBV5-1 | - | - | CASSRRDGDYEQYF | TGCGCCAGCAGCCGGCGGGACGGAGACTACGAGCAGTACTTC
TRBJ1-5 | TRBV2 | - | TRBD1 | CASSGTGIQPQHF | TGTGCCAGCAGTGGGACAGGGATTCAGCCCCAGCATTTT
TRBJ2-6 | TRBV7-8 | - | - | CASIRPSGANVLTF | TGTGCCAGCATACGGCCCTCTGGGGCCAACGTCCTGACTTTC
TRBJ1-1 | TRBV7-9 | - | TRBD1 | CASSSSLTGNAFF | TGTGCCAGCAGCTCGAGCTTGACAGGGAATGCTTTCTTT
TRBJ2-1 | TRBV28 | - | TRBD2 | CASSFGTSGKISTYNEQFF | TGTGCCAGCAGTTTCGGGACTAGCGGGAAGATAAGCACCTACAATGAGCAGTTCTTC
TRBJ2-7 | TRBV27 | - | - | CASSGLGADSYEQYF | TGTGCCAGCAGCGGCTTAGGGGCGGATTCCTACGAGCAGTACTTC
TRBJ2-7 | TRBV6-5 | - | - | CASSYSMSGYEQYF | TGTGCCAGCAGTTACTCGATGTCGGGCTACGAGCAGTACTTC
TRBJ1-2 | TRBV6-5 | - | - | CASSYAQEGYGYTF | TGTGCCAGCAGTTACGCTCAGGAGGGTTATGGCTACACCTTC
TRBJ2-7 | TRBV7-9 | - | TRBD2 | CASSLGASGSYEQYF | TGTGCCAGCAGCTTAGGAGCTAGCGGCAGCTACGAGCAGTACTTC
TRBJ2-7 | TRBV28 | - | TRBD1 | CASSPDRALGEQYF | TGTGCCAGCAGCCCGGACAGGGCGTTGGGCGAGCAGTACTTC
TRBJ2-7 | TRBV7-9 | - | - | CASSLPNVYEQYF | TGTGCCAGCAGCCTCCCCAATGTCTACGAGCAGTACTTC
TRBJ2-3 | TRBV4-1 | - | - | CASSQDLLSDTQYF | TGCGCCAGCAGCCAAGATCTCCTCTCCGATACGCAGTATTTT
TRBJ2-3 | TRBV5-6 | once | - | CASTKVPRRTDTQYF | TGTGCCAGCACCAAAGTACCACGCCGAACAGATACGCAGTATTTT
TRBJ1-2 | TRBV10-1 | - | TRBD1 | CASSAGQTNYGYTF | TGCGCCAGCAGTGCGGGACAGACGAACTATGGCTACACCTTC
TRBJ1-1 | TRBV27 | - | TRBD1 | CATPRTGGDFCTEAFF | TGTGCCACACCGCGGACAGGGGGCGATTTTTGCACTGAAGCTTTCTTT
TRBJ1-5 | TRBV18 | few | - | CASSPPPGDQPQHF | TGTGCCAGCTCACCCCCTCCAGGGGATCAGCCCCAGCATTTT
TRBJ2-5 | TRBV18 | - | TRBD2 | CASSSGLTYRGEQYF | TGTGCCAGCTCGTCCGGATTAACGTACCGGGGGGAGCAGTACTTC
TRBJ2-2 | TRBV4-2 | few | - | CASSQLASNTGELFF | TGTGCCAGCAGCCAACTAGCGTCGAACACCGGGGAGCTGTTTTTT
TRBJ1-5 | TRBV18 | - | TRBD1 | CASSPRMTQGASRQPQHF | TGTGCCAGCTCACCAAGGATGACGCAGGGGGCGTCAAGGCAGCCCCAGCATTTT
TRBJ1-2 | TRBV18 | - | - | CASSPGAVYGYTF | TGTGCCAGCTCACCGGGGGCAGTTTATGGCTACACCTTC
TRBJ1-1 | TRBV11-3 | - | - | CASSPAGNTEAFF | TGTGCCAGCTCACCTGCCGGGAACACTGAAGCTTTCTTT
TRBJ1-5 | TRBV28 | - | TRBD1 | CASSPPTGARGQPQHF | TGTGCCAGCAGTCCCCCGACAGGGGCGAGGGGTCAGCCCCAGCATTTT
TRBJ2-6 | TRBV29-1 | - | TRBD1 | CSVGIQGYGANVLTF | TGCAGCGTTGGGATACAGGGGTATGGGGCCAACGTCCTGACTTTC
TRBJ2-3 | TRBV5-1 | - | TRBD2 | CASSFGGGSTDTQYF | TGCGCCAGCAGCTTTGGCGGGGGGAGCACAGATACGCAGTATTTT
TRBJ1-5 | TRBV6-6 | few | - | CASGLGGPNQPQHF | TGTGCCAGCGGACTAGGGGGGCCTAATCAGCCCCAGCATTTT